This T cell receptor beta chain was recorded in a study of CD4 T cells in relation to SARS-CoV-2 and coronaviruses. About the research overall: TCR beta CDR3s were sequenced after roughly 10-day antigen culture of PBMCs. Points from the study as a whole: Compared with monoreactive clones, crossreactive clones showed significantly weaker SARS-CoV-2 expansion. Pre-pandemic and post-infection samples never came from the same donor.

Before the COVID-19 pandemic, during about 2011-2019, CD4+ T cells were taken from unexposed donors. CD4+ T cells were isolated from the cells after around 11 days of culture. This clone was picked up one time. Its matching antigen is unknown. V dropped 6 bases and J dropped 8; count of bases not matched to a gene: 11. This CDR3 comprises 15 residues. Germline V lookup: CDR1 MRHNA, CDR2 SNTAGT. TCRdb's copy holds only in-frame clones and misses some; the assay was immunoSEQ multiplex PCR. The sample includes around 20,000 clones, around 80% of them seen just once. The clonotype was recovered from a human donor in good health. This rearrangement joins TRBV6-4 to TRBJ2-1, with 9 bases fitting TRBD2. The sample was CD4+ T cells from PBMCs, cultured in vitro. The chain's CDR3 is CASSLTSSGSDEQFF. Here the CDR3 DNA reads TGTGCCAGCAGCCTGACGAGTAGCGGGAGTGATGAGCAGTTCTTC.